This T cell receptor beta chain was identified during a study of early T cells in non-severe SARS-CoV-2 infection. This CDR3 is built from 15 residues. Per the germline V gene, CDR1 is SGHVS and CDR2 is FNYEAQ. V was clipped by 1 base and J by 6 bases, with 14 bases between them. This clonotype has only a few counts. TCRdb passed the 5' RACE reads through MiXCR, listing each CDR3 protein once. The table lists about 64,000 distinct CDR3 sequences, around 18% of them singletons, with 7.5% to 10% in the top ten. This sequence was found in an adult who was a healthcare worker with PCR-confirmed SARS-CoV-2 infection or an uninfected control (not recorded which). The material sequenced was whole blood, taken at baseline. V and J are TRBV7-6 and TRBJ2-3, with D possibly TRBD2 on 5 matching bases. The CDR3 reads CASSLEGWEKDTQYF. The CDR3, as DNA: TGTGCCAGCAGCTTAGAGGGCTGGGAGAAGGATACGCAGTATTTT.